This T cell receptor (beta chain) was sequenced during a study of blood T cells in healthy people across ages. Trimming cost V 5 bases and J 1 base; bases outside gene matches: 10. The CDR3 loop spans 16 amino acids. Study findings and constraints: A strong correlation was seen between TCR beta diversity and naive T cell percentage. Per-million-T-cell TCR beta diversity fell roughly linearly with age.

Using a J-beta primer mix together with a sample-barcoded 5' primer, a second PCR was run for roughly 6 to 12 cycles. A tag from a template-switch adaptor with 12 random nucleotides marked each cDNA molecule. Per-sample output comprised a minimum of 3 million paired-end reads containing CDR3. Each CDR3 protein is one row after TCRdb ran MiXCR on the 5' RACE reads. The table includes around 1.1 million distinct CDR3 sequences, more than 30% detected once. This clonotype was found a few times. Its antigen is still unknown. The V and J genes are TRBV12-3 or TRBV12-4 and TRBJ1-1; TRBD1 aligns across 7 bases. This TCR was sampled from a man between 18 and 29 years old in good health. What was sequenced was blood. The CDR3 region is CASSPGTARANTEAFF. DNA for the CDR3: TGTGCCAGCAGTCCGGGGACAGCAAGGGCGAACACTGAAGCTTTCTTT.